These T cell receptor beta chains were read from a single sample in a study of CD8+CD57+ T cells in acquired aplastic anemia. A single record per CDR3 protein comes from TCRdb applying MiXCR to the reads. The data show 110,000 or so distinct CDR3 sequences, with under 65% seen just once and 25% to 35% held by the top ten. Material for sequencing was sorted CD4+, CD8+, or CD8+CD57+ T cells (not recorded which) from PBMCs. The receptors shown here come from a human donor with aplastic anemia. The CDR3 runs from the conserved cysteine through the conserved F or W. Each record gives: clone size, V gene, J gene, D gene, CDR3 protein, CDR3 DNA. The D gene is left open where the match is weak. Rows give clone size only sometimes, using once, few, many, or a class for an expanded clone.

>many|TRBV5-6|TRBJ1-1|.
CASSFRLLNTEAFF
TGTGCCAGCAGCTTTCGGCTCTTGAACACTGAAGCTTTCTTT
>.|TRBV10-3|TRBJ1-1|.
CAISTGPVGPEAFF
TGTGCCATCAGTACCGGACCTGTTGGGCCTGAAGCTTTCTTT
>.|TRBV5-1|TRBJ2-7|.
CASRRAVSSYEQYF
TGCGCCAGCAGACGAGCGGTGAGCTCCTACGAGCAGTACTTC
>few|TRBV7-3|TRBJ2-7|TRBD2
CASSLGGGRAYEQYF
TGTGCCAGCAGCTTAGGCGGCGGGAGGGCCTACGAGCAGTACTTC
>.|TRBV7-2|TRBJ2-7|.
CASSSFRTGLDEQYF
TGTGCCAGCAGCTCGTTTCGGACAGGACTAGACGAGCAGTACTTC
>.|TRBV24-1|TRBJ2-7|TRBD1
CATSDSGTSPTGEEQYF
TGTGCCACCAGTGATTCGGGGACATCGCCGACAGGGGAAGAGCAGTACTTC
>.|TRBV4-3|TRBJ2-2|TRBD1
CASSRGTANTGELFF
TGCGCCAGCAGCAGGGGGACAGCGAACACCGGGGAGCTGTTTTTT
>once|TRBV19|TRBJ2-1|.
CASSRGDEQFF
TGTGCCAGTAGTAGGGGTGATGAGCAGTTCTTC
>.|TRBV7-2|TRBJ2-1|TRBD2
CASSLLGLAGGNEQFF
TGTGCCAGCAGCCTCTTAGGACTAGCGGGAGGCAATGAGCAGTTCTTC
>.|TRBV3-1|TRBJ2-3|.
CVSSQATSPTTDTQYF
TGTGTCAGCAGCCAAGCCACTAGCCCCACCACAGATACGCAGTATTTT
>.|TRBV5-6|TRBJ1-1|TRBD1
CASSWGQGAGTEAFF
TGTGCCAGCAGCTGGGGACAGGGGGCAGGCACTGAAGCTTTCTTT
>many|TRBV7-8|TRBJ2-3|.
CASSLESLYTQYF
TGTGCCAGCAGCTTAGAATCCCTCTATACGCAGTATTTT
>.|TRBV2|TRBJ1-5|.
CASGGRDNQPQHF
TGTGCCAGCGGTGGACGGGACAATCAGCCCCAGCATTTT
>many|TRBV4-1|TRBJ2-3|TRBD2
CASTTSEADTQYF
TGCGCCAGCACCACTAGCGAGGCAGATACGCAGTATTTT
>.|TRBV7-7|TRBJ2-2|.
CASGDATNTGELFF
TGTGCCAGCGGGGACGCGACGAACACCGGGGAGCTGTTTTTT
>many|TRBV25-1|TRBJ1-4|.
CASSERTVTNEKLFF
TGTGCCAGCAGTGAACGGACAGTAACTAATGAAAAACTGTTTTTT
>.|TRBV11-2|TRBJ2-3|TRBD1
CASSRTGARTDTQYF
TGTGCCAGCAGCCGGACAGGAGCTCGAACAGATACGCAGTATTTT
>.|TRBV19|TRBJ2-2|.
CASSRDTERELFF
TGTGCCAGTAGCCGGGACACAGAGAGGGAGCTGTTTTTT
>many|TRBV24-1|TRBJ2-5|.
CATIQERSKETQYF
TGTGCCACCATCCAAGAGAGAAGCAAAGAGACCCAGTACTTC
>many|TRBV9|TRBJ2-7|TRBD1
CASSPRTGGYEQYF
TGTGCCAGCAGCCCCCGGACAGGGGGATACGAGCAGTACTTC
>.|TRBV24-1|TRBJ2-2|TRBD1
CATSDLNRGNTGELFF
TGTGCCACCAGTGATTTGAACAGGGGGAACACCGGGGAGCTGTTTTTT
>many|TRBV12-3/TRBV12-4|TRBJ2-1|TRBD2
CASSALAGGGNEQFF
TGTGCCAGCAGTGCCCTAGCGGGCGGCGGCAATGAGCAGTTCTTC
>.|TRBV20-1|TRBJ2-7|.
CSASSLGTVEQYF
TGCAGTGCCAGCAGCTTAGGGACCGTCGAGCAGTACTTC
>.|TRBV6-1|TRBJ2-1|.
CASSPPQRAYNEQFF
TGTGCCAGCAGCCCCCCCCAGCGGGCCTACAATGAGCAGTTCTTC
>.|TRBV20-1|TRBJ2-7|.
CSARTTETYDQYF
TGCAGTGCTAGGACGACAGAGACCTACGATCAGTACTTC
>.|TRBV7-9|TRBJ2-2|TRBD2
CASRLADGGELFF
TGTGCCAGCAGACTAGCGGACGGTGGGGAGCTGTTTTTT
>.|TRBV20-1|TRBJ2-5|.
CSATPPPYETQYF
TGCAGTGCTACCCCACCCCCGTACGAGACCCAGTACTTC
>.|TRBV10-3|TRBJ2-1|.
CAIRSVGDEQFF
TGTGCCATACGCTCCGTCGGGGATGAGCAGTTCTTC
>.|TRBV24-1|TRBJ2-7|.
CATRGRGRVSYEQYF
TGTGCCACCCGGGGCCGGGGGCGAGTTAGCTACGAGCAGTACTTC
>.|TRBV10-2|TRBJ1-1|TRBD1
CASTPDRGNTEAFF
TGCGCCAGCACCCCGGACAGGGGAAACACTGAAGCTTTCTTT
>many|TRBV19|TRBJ2-6|.
CASQVGASGANVLTF
TGTGCCAGCCAAGTGGGGGCATCGGGGGCCAACGTCCTGACTTTC
>.|TRBV20-1|TRBJ1-4|.
CSARVRQKLFF
TGCAGTGCTAGAGTTCGACAAAAACTGTTTTTT
>few|TRBV7-3|TRBJ2-3|TRBD2
CALAGGVTDTQYF
TGTGCCCTAGCGGGAGGGGTGACAGATACGCAGTATTTT
>many|TRBV5-1|TRBJ2-5|TRBD1
CASRVRQGSRETQYF
TGCGCCAGCAGGGTACGACAGGGTTCAAGGGAGACCCAGTACTTC
>.|TRBV6-1|TRBJ1-1|.
CASRLTDSLNTEAFF
TGTGCCAGCAGATTAACGGACAGCTTGAACACTGAAGCTTTCTTT
>many|TRBV5-1|TRBJ1-1|.
CASRPGVFGTEAFF
TGCGCCAGCAGGCCCGGGGTCTTCGGCACTGAAGCTTTCTTT
>few|TRBV20-1|TRBJ2-7|TRBD2
CSAGSGKGYDEQYF
TGCAGTGCTGGCAGCGGGAAAGGGTACGACGAGCAGTACTTC
>medium-sized|TRBV12-3/TRBV12-4|TRBJ1-6|.
CASRHSMGSPLHF
TGTGCCAGCAGGCACAGCATGGGGTCACCCCTCCACTTT
>many|TRBV7-3|TRBJ1-1|TRBD1
CASSSGQARTEAFF
TGTGCCAGCAGCTCAGGACAGGCCCGGACTGAAGCTTTCTTT
>.|TRBV6-2/TRBV6-3|TRBJ1-1|.
CASSTDKGWNTEAFF
TGTGCCAGCAGTACTGACAAGGGATGGAACACTGAAGCTTTCTTT
>once|TRBV5-8|TRBJ2-5|TRBD1
CASSFRTGGRTQYF
TGTGCCAGCAGCTTCAGGACAGGCGGCCGGACCCAGTACTTC
>.|TRBV5-1|TRBJ2-7|TRBD1
CASRVGQGTYEQYF
TGCGCCAGCAGGGTGGGACAGGGGACCTACGAGCAGTACTTC
>.|TRBV19|TRBJ1-1|TRBD1
CASSIRGQLNTEAFF
TGTGCCAGTAGTATAAGGGGACAGCTGAACACTGAAGCTTTCTTT
>many|TRBV4-3|TRBJ1-1|.
CASSQDAGMNTEAFF
TGCGCCAGCAGCCAAGATGCAGGTATGAACACTGAAGCTTTCTTT
>.|TRBV2|TRBJ2-1|TRBD2
CASSEGLAGGYNSYNEQFF
TGTGCCAGCAGTGAAGGTCTAGCGGGGGGCTACAACTCCTACAATGAGCAGTTCTTC
>many|TRBV4-1|TRBJ2-7|.
CASSPTGYEQYF
TGCGCCAGCAGCCCCACAGGCTACGAGCAGTACTTC
>.|TRBV13|TRBJ2-7|TRBD1
CASSWGQGKDEQYF
TGTGCCAGCAGCTGGGGACAGGGGAAGGACGAGCAGTACTTC
>.|TRBV3-1|TRBJ2-7|TRBD1
CASSQNRGSQYF
TGTGCCAGCAGCCAAAACAGGGGATCCCAGTACTTC
>.|TRBV15|TRBJ2-7|.
CATSRDTSIGDEQYF
TGTGCCACCAGCAGGGATACTTCTATTGGGGACGAGCAGTACTTC
>few|TRBV7-9|TRBJ2-7|.
CASSRGVGEQYF
TGTGCCAGCAGCCGAGGAGTGGGAGAGCAGTACTTC
>.|TRBV24-1|TRBJ2-7|.
CATSDGEWREQYF
TGTGCCACCAGTGACGGGGAGTGGAGGGAGCAGTACTTC
>.|TRBV24-1|TRBJ2-7|TRBD1
CATSPAGTGGEQYF
TGTGCCACCAGTCCTGCCGGGACAGGGGGCGAGCAGTACTTC
>many|TRBV7-9|TRBJ2-7|TRBD2
CASSLLAGSLGEQYF
TGTGCCAGCAGCTTACTAGCGGGGTCGTTGGGCGAGCAGTACTTC